This TCR beta chain originates from a study of OX40 agonist ivuxolimab in advanced cancers. In the study overall: Ivuxolimab was an agonistic, fully human IgG2 monoclonal antibody directed against OX40 (CD134), a costimulatory receptor. Intravenous ivuxolimab was administered to patients every 2 weeks at six dose levels: 0.01, 0.1, 0.3, 1.5, 3 and 10 mg/kg. Of the approximately 54 dose-escalation patients, hepatocellular carcinoma was present in about 19, melanoma in around 15, renal cell carcinoma in 9 and head and neck cancer in 9. In the dose-escalation cohort, 82.7% of patients were male, and the mean age was approximately 55 years, with a range of about 23 to 85. Patients were allowed to have had prior anti-PD-1, anti-PD-L1 or anti-CTLA-4 therapy, and around 43% of the dose-escalation patients had been treated with checkpoint inhibitors. Partial responses occurred in three dose-escalation patients, of whom one had hepatocellular carcinoma and two had cutaneous melanoma. Peripheral TCRbeta sequencing was intended to test whether TCR sequence diversity was altered and clonal T-cell expansion was caused by ivuxolimab. The paper reports the monotherapy dose-escalation portion (N ≈ 50 patients) of the phase I ivuxolimab trial.

What the research found in general, with its limitations: Low levels of normalized T-cell clonal expansion were also seen in some nonresponding patients. On average, CD8+ T cells showed more expanded clones than CD4+ T cells after ivuxolimab. In the 0.1-3.0 mg/kg groups, partial responders were among the patients with the lowest normalized peripheral clonal expansion, particularly in CD8+ T cells. Which antigens the clonally expanded peripheral T cells were specific for was not determined. At doses of 0.1 to 3.0 mg/kg, clonal expansion of both CD4+ and CD8+ T cells in blood was seen between baseline and week 6.

The trial excluded patients who had a history of autoimmune disease or who were on systemic immunosuppression. Peripheral blood for TCR sequencing was collected from all dose cohorts at baseline, on cycle 4 day 1, and on cycle 7 day 1. The samples were drawn from a first-in-human, open-label, multicenter phase I dose-escalation trial of ivuxolimab. Adults with locally advanced or metastatic melanoma, renal cell carcinoma, hepatocellular carcinoma or head and neck squamous cell carcinoma were enrolled in the trial. Before TCR sequencing, CD4+ T cells and CD8+ T cells were sorted from peripheral blood as separate populations. This clone was observed a few times. There is no known antigen for this receptor. Nothing much larger sits one base from this clone, and base qualities are not available. For sequencing of the TCRbeta CDR3 region, genomic DNA was extracted from the sorted cells. The immunoSEQ Assay was used for sequencing of TCRbeta CDR3 regions. The clones in this table, taken by TCRdb from immuneACCESS, are in-frame only. Not every clone is retained; where verified, under half of the shortfall comes from an unresolved V gene, and the cause of the rest is unknown. The sample table holds under 25,000 clones, of which 75% to 85% were seen once. 3% to 3.5% of the sample rests with the top ten.

Counted from cysteine to phenylalanine, this CDR3 has 15 amino acids. The sequence is cut down to CDR3 DNA, 45 bases in frame from base 1. Looking up the germline V gene yields CDR1 SGHAT and CDR2 FQNNGV. Relative to germline, V is 5 bases shorter and J is 4 bases shorter, with 17 bases between their ends. This TCR was sampled from an adult with an advanced solid tumor such as melanoma, head and neck, liver or kidney cancer. Sequencing used CD4+ or CD8+ T cells sorted from blood, obtained in a trial of the OX40 agonist ivuxolimab. Recombination linked TRBV11-2 to TRBJ1-2, and the D gene may be TRBD1, 6 bases matching. The nucleotide sequence is given as TGTGCCAGCAGCCCTGGGGGGGCGCTTCTCTATGGCTACACCTTC. It specifies CASSPGGALLYGYTF.